This passage covers 11 T cell receptor beta chains from one sample sequenced in a study of shared clonotypes between healthy human individuals. Profiled with immunoSEQ multiplex PCR; TCRdb holds only in-frame clones, not every one. The sample records about 180,000 clones, about 93% being singletons. Material for sequencing was naive CD4+ T cells sorted from blood. Subset indicated: CD45RA+ positively selected. The receptor source for this set is a woman in her 30s in good health.

The chain uses TRBV27 and TRBJ1-5; 10 bases match TRBD1. Germline V gene lookup returns CDR1 MNHEY and CDR2 SMNVEV (reference sequence). CDR3 length: 15 residues. Germline trimming cut 4 bases from V and 7 bases from J; bases unmatched to any gene: 7. The CDR3 DNA sequence: TGTGCCAGCAGTTGGACAGGGGGTGTTAACCAGCCCCAGCATTTT. Translating gives CASSWTGGVNQPQHF.

In this sample, this clone turned up a few times. V is TRBV27 and J is TRBJ1-1, with D unclear. Germline V gene lookup returns CDR1 MNHEY and CDR2 SMNVEV (reference sequence). CDR3 length: 13 residues. V was cut by 5 bases and J by 5 bases, with 12 bases left in between. Written as DNA, the CDR3 is TGTGCCAGCAGTGCCGAGGGCGGGACTGAAGCTTTCTTT. It specifies CASSAEGGTEAFF.

This clone has a single count. The chain employs TRBV5-1 and TRBJ2-5, with 10 nucleotides matching TRBD2. The CDR3 consists of 17 residues. Germline V gives CDR1 SGHRS, CDR2 YFSETQ. Losses at the gene ends were 0 bases for V and 4 bases for J; bases not matched to a gene: 9. The CDR3 DNA sequence: TGCGCCAGCAGCTTGGCCGCTAGCGGGAGCGGTCGAGAGACCCAGTACTTC. Protein: CASSLAASGSGRETQYF. Filled out from reference TRBV5-1 and TRBJ2-5, the complete variable domain reads KAGVTQTPRYLIKTRGQQVTLSCSPISGHRSVSWYQQTPGQGLQFLFEYFSETQRNKGNFPGRFSGRQFSNSRSEMNVSTLELGDSALYLCASSLAASGSGRETQYFGPGTRLLVL.

The chain links TRBV5-5 to TRBJ2-7, with D possibly being TRBD1 or TRBD2 (5 bases each). The V gene lost 4 bases and the J gene lost 5 bases, with 25 bases spanning the gap. The CDR3 is 17 amino acids. Germline V gene data show CDR1 as SGHKS and CDR2 as YYEKEE (reference sequence). The CDR3 sequence: CASSPSRGAPSRDEQYF. The CDR3 nucleotides are TGTGCCAGCAGCCCATCTCGGGGCGCCCCCTCTAGAGACGAGCAGTACTTC.

The CDR3 sequence is CASSFQTGELFF. In DNA form, the CDR3 reads TGCGCCAGCAGTTTCCAGACCGGGGAGCTGTTTTTT. This chain joins TRBV10-2 and TRBJ2-2; D not certain. Germline V gives CDR1 WSHSY, CDR2 SAAADI. Trimming took 5 bases from V and 5 from J, leaving 6 bases between them. The CDR3 extends over 12 amino acids.

The V call is TRBV7-9, the J call TRBJ2-7; possible D gene TRBD2, 6 bases. The CDR3 spans 13 residues. From germline, CDR1 is SEHNR and CDR2 FQNEAQ (reference sequence). With 0 bases removed from V and 5 bases from J, the gap between germline ends came to 8 bases. CDR3 protein: CASSLAEGHEQYF. The CDR3 DNA sequence: TGTGCCAGCAGCTTAGCGGAGGGGCACGAGCAGTACTTC.

The chain links TRBV27 to TRBJ2-2, with 8 positions matching TRBD1. From germline, CDR1 is MNHEY and CDR2 SMNVEV (reference sequence). J lost 8 bases, V lost 9 bases, and 5 bases had no gene match. This CDR3 spans 12 amino acids. The CDR3 reads CARRQGSGELFF. CDR3 DNA: TGTGCCAGACGACAGGGGAGTGGGGAGCTGTTTTTT.

This clone was picked up one time. This chain links TRBV7-8 with TRBJ1-1, with TRBD1 matching 8 bases. V shed 1 base and J 7 bases; nucleotides not matched to a gene: 5. This CDR3 has 14 residues. CDR1 is SGHVS and CDR2 is FQNEAQ in the germline V gene. CDR3 coding DNA: TGTGCCAGCAGCTTAGGGGCAGGGGGCTTTGAAGCTTTCTTT. It specifies CASSLGAGGFEAFF.

The chain combines TRBV9 with TRBJ2-2, with 7 bases fitting TRBD2. The V gene's germline CDR1 is SGDLS and CDR2 YYNGEE. The CDR3 is made up of 17 amino acids. The J segment lost 2 bases and the V segment lost 4 bases, leaving 11 bases of the junction unmatched. The chain's CDR3 is CASSPHTGGFNTGELFF. CDR3 nucleotides: TGTGCCAGCAGCCCCCATACCGGGGGGTTTAACACCGGGGAGCTGTTTTTT.

The chain employs TRBV5-8 and TRBJ2-7; 7 bases align to TRBD2. Germline V gene lookup returns CDR1 SGHTS and CDR2 YDEGEE. Unmatched junction bases numbered 10, after V lost 4 bases and J lost 0 bases. The CDR3 spans 16 residues. The CDR3 bases are TGTGCCAGCAGCCTCCCCGCGGGGGTACCCTCCTACGAGCAGTACTTC. Its protein product is CASSLPAGVPSYEQYF.

The V call is TRBV2, the J call TRBJ2-1, with TRBD2 as a possible D gene (5 bases). Germline V gene lookup returns CDR1 SNHLY and CDR2 FYNNEI. This CDR3 region has 14 residues. Trimming took off 0 bases at V and 5 bases at J, with 8 bases between the two ends. The CDR3 DNA is TGTGCCAGCAGTGAAGCTTGGAGGAACAATGAGCAGTTCTTC. It encodes CASSEAWRNNEQFF.